Sequencing of this TCR beta chain was carried out in a study of blood T cell repertoires in COVID-19. TCRdb's copy holds only in-frame clones and misses some; the assay was immunoSEQ multiplex PCR. The sample includes roughly 430,000 clones, approximately 90% of them seen just once. With 3 bases clipped from V and 4 bases from J, the junction kept 4 bases outside the gene matches. The germline V gene has CDR1 SGHNT and CDR2 YYREEE (reference sequence). This CDR3 comprises 15 residues. V gene TRBV5-4 combines with J gene TRBJ2-3; 11 nucleotides match TRBD2. This receptor was obtained from a woman aged 18-29 years who had been exposed to COVID-19. Source material: PBMCs or T cells enriched from blood (not recorded which). For the CDR3, the DNA is TGTGCCAGCAGCTCTAATAGCGGGAGGGCAGATACGCAGTATTTT. Translation gives CASSSNSGRADTQYF.